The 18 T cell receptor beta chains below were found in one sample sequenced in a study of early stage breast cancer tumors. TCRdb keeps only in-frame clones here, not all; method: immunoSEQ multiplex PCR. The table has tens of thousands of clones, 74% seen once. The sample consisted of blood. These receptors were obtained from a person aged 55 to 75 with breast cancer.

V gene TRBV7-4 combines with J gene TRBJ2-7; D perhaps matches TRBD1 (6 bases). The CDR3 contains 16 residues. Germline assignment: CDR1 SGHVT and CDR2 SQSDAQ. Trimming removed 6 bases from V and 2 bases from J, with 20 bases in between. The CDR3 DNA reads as TGTGCCAGCAGTTTTAATTACAGGGTAATGGCCTACGAGCAGTACTTC. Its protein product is CASSFNYRVMAYEQYF.

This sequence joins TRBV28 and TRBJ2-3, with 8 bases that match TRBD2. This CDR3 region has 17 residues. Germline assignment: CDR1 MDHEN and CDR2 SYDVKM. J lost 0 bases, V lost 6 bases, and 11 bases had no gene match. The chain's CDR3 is CASSPGGGGRSTDTQYF. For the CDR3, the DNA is TGTGCCAGCAGCCCTGGGGGCGGGGGGCGTAGCACAGATACGCAGTATTTT.

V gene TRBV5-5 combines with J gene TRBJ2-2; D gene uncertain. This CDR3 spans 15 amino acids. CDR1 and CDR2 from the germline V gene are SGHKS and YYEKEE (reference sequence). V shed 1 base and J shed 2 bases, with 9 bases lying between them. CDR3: CASSLFAGNTGELFF. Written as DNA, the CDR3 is TGTGCCAGCAGCTTGTTTGCTGGAAACACCGGGGAGCTGTTTTTT.

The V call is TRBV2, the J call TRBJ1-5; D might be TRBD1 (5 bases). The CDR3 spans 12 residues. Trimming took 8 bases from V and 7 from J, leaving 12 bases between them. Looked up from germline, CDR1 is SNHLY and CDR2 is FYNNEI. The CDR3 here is CASFNRGQPQHF. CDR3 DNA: TGTGCCAGCTTTAACCGGGGGCAGCCCCAGCATTTT.

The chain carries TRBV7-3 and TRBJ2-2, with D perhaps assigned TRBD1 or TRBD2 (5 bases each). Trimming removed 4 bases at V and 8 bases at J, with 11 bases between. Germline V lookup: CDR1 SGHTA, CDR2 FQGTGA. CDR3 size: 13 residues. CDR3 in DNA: TGTGCCAGCAGCTCGACCGGGGCAGGGGAGCTGTTTTTT. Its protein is CASSSTGAGELFF.

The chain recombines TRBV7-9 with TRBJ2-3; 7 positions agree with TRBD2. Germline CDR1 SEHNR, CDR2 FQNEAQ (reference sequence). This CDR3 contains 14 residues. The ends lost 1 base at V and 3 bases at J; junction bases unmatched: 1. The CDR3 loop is CASSLDGGTDTQYF. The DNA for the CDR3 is TGTGCCAGCAGCTTAGACGGGGGGACAGATACGCAGTATTTT.

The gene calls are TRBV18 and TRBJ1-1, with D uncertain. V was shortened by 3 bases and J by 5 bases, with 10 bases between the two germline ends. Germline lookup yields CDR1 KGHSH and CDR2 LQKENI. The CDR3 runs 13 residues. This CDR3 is CASSPPGVTEAFF. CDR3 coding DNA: TGTGCCAGCTCACCCCCCGGTGTGACTGAAGCTTTCTTT.

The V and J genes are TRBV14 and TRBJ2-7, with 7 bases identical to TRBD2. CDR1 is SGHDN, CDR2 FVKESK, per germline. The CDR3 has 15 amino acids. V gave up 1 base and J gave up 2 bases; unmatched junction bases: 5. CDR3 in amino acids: CASSQGAGFTYEQYF. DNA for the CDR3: TGTGCCAGCAGCCAAGGAGCGGGATTCACCTACGAGCAGTACTTC.

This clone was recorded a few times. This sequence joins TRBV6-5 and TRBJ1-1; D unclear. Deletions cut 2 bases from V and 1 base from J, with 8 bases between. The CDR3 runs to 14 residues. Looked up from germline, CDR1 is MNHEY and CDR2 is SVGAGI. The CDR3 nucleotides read TGTGCCAGCAGTTACAGGGCAGGGAACACTGAAGCTTTCTTT. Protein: CASSYRAGNTEAFF.

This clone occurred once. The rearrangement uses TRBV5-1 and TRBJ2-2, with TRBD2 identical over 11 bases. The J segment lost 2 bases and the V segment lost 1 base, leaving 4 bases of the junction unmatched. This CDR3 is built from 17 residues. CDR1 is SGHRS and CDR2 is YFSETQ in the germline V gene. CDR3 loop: CASSLSSGGANTGELFF. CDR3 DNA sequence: TGCGCCAGCAGCTTGAGTAGCGGGGGGGCCAACACCGGGGAGCTGTTTTTT.

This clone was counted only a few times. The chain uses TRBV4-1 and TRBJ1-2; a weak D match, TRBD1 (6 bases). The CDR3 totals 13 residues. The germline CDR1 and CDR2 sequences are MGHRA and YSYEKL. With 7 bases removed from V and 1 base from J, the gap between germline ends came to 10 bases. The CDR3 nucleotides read TGCGCCAGCAAGGGGGGCGATAACTATGGCTACACCTTC. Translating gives CASKGGDNYGYTF.

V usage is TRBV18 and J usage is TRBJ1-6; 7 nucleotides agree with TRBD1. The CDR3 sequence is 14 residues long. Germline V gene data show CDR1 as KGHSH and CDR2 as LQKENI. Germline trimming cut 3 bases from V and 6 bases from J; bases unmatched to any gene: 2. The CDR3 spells CASSPYRGNSPLHF. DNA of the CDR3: TGTGCCAGCTCACCTTACAGGGGTAATTCACCCCTCCACTTT.

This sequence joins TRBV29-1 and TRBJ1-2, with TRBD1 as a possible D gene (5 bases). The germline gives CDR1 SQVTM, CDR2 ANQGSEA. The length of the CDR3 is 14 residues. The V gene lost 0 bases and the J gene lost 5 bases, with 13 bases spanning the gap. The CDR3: CSVEDPGGWYGYTF. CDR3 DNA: TGCAGCGTTGAAGATCCCGGGGGTTGGTATGGCTACACCTTC.

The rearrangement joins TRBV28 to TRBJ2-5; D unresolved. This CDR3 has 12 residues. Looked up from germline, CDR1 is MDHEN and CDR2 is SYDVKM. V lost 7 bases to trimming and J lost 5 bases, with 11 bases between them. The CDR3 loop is CASKAPVETQYF. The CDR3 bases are TGTGCCAGCAAGGCTCCGGTGGAGACCCAGTACTTC.

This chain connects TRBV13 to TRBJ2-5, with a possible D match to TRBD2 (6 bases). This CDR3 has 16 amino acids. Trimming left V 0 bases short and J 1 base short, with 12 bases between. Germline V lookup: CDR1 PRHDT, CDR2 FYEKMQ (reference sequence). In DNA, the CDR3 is TGTGCCAGCAGCTTAGGCCTTAAGGGACTCCAAGAGACCCAGTACTTC. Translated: CASSLGLKGLQETQYF.

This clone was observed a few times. This CDR3 is CASSFTVNTEAFF. For the CDR3, the DNA is TGTGCCAGCAGCTTTACAGTAAACACTGAAGCTTTCTTT. V gene TRBV7-9 combines with J gene TRBJ1-1; D is undetermined. The V gene's germline CDR1 is SEHNR and CDR2 FQNEAQ (reference sequence). The CDR3 runs to 13 residues. Trimming left V 3 bases short and J 2 bases short, with 7 bases between. Full variable domain (missing parts from reference TRBV7-9 and TRBJ1-1): DTGVSQNPRHKITKRGQNVTFRCDPISEHNRLYWYRQTLGQGPEFLTYFQNEAQLEKSRLLSDRFSAERPKGSFSTLEIQRTEQGDSAMYLCASSFTVNTEAFFGQGTRLTVV.

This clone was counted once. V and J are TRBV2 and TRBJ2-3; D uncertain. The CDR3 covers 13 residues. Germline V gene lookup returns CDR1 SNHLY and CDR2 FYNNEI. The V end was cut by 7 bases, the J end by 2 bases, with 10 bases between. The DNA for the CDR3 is TGTGCCAGCAATGTCCGAACCACAGATACGCAGTATTTT. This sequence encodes CASNVRTTDTQYF.

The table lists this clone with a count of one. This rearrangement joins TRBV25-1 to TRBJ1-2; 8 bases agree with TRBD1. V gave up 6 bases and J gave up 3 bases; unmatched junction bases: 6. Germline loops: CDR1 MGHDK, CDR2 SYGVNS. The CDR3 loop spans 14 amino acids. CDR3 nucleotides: TGTGCCAGCAGACCTGCAGGGGGCGACTATGGCTACACCTTC. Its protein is CASRPAGGDYGYTF.